This TCR beta chain came from a study of human T cells and chemical hapten exposure (dated by TCRdb to 2020 to 2022). For the study in its entirety: For sensitization, 2% DPC in acetone was applied to a roughly 2 cm by roughly 2 cm area of upper inner arm skin. Throughout the approximately 24-week study period, patients were also given weekly therapeutic DPC doses on the scalp. Patch testing on the upper back used Finn chambers containing 0.01% DPC, with scoring done after 6 days according to International Contact Dermatitis Research Group standards. The patient cohort, mostly female, included alopecia areata with under or over 50% scalp involvement, alopecia totalis and alopecia universalis. Libraries were combined into a pool for sequencing, and differences in TCR yield between samples came mainly from small differences in library volumes within the pool. This study followed changes in the peripheral blood TCR repertoire in vivo during primary and secondary sensitization of alopecia patients to the hapten diphenylcyclopropenone (DPC). Patient blood was sampled pre-sensitization (week 0) and at 2, 6 and about 24 weeks after DPC sensitization. Blood for TCR sequencing was provided by twenty-nine alopecia patients at one to four time points (pre-sensitization, 2, 6 and 24 weeks). General conclusions and limits of the study: The number of TCRs above 1 in 1000 frequency did not change with DPC sensitization; there was no evidence of global repertoire structure alterations. Because every patient had alopecia, a presumed autoimmune disease, the patients' immune response might differ from that of healthy individuals. A positive correlation was found between the number of PT1 expanded TCRs and patch test score, with significance reached at thresholds 8, 16 and 32 but not 4. Significantly more large CDR3 similarity clusters were formed by expanded TCRs than by pre-sensitization or healthy control sets, consistent with antigen-driven responses. After repeated subsampling, changes were observed in the strength of the expansion versus patch-test correlation and in the threshold at which the correlation became significant.

This clonotype has a count of ten or more. There is no known antigen for this receptor. The input lacks base qualities; no much larger clone sits a single base away. The library relied on RACE. The sequencer listed for this sample is NextSeq 500. During library preparation, unique molecular identifiers were attached to individual cDNA molecules so that TCRs could be counted quantitatively and reproducibly. For every blood RNA sample, sequencing covered both the TCR alpha and TCR beta chains. On the authors' methods: The median number of TCRs per sample was around 100,000, ranging from about 20,000 to 750,000. The Decombinator software suite was used to annotate V, J and CDR3 in the TCR reads. To make PS versus PT1 abundance plots, every sample was subsampled to the same number of TCRs (28,000). TCRs were defined as expanded if absent before sensitization and observed at least eight times at the 2-week time point. The raw public reads went through TCRdb reprocessing: fastp at Q25, MiXCR clone calling, in-frame beta chains kept. Entries that share a CDR3 protein sequence are merged under the most common genes and DNA. TCRdb's processing, not the authors', yielded these V and J calls. The sample table records under 450,000 distinct CDR3 sequences; approximately 5% of these occur just once. Of the sample, under 2.5% is held by the ten largest clones.

The time point label of this sample denotes: patch test 1, 2 weeks after DPC sensitization. The sample's treatment or condition label is to be understood as: therapeutic diphenylcyclopropenone sensitization with weekly scalp DPC. At each patch-test visit, blood was drawn before the patch test was applied. To be eligible, patients had to be aged 18 to 70, diagnosed with alopecia and judged suitable for DPC therapy, while pregnant patients were excluded. Total RNA was extracted from unfractionated whole blood that had been collected in Tempus Blood RNA tubes. This receptor was identified in a woman between 45 and 65 years old with alopecia areata. Some clones in this sample may be carry-over from other donors' samples. The sample was whole blood, taken in connection with sensitization to the hapten diphenylcyclopropenone (DPC).

The CDR3 region has the sequence CASRLSAETQYF. In nucleotides, the sequence is TGTGCCAGCAGACTTAGTGCCGAGACCCAGTACTTC. The V gene is TRBV28 and the J gene is TRBJ2-5; the D gene is not confidently resolved. The CDR1 and CDR2 encoded by the germline V gene are MDHEN and SYDVKM. The trim is 6 bases for V and 5 bases for J, with a gap of 10 bases between the germline ends. From the cysteine up to the phenylalanine, the CDR3 has a length of 12 residues. Just CDR3 DNA is preserved here, 36 bases in frame from base 1.